This entry is about one T cell receptor (beta chain). As yet, its antigen is unknown. The table came from immunoSEQ multiplex PCR; TCRdb's copy has only in-frame clones and leaves some out. This table holds around 420,000 clones, over 75% found once. Treatment meaning: roughly 18 received Ad26.COV2.S at low or high dose, single or two shots; roughly five received placebo; per-sample allocation not given. Following the first vaccine or placebo injection, samples were taken on day 63. Wuhan-strain spike was delivered by a replication-incompetent Ad26 vector. This specimen comes from a study of Ad26.COV2.S vaccination and SARS-CoV-2 variants. Study at large: Intramuscular Ad26.COV2.S doses were given once or twice, 56 days apart. Study conclusions and caveats: Reported findings describe substantial breadth in spike-specific CD8+ and CD4+ T cell responses following vaccination.

V lost 5 bases, J lost 5 bases, and 25 bases lay in between. The CDR3 totals 19 residues. Germline assignment: CDR1 SEHNR and CDR2 FQNEAQ (reference sequence). This chain uses TRBV7-9 with TRBJ2-6, with D possibly matching TRBD2 (8 bases). This TCR derives from a person between 18 and 65 years old who received the Ad26.COV2.S COVID-19 vaccine or a placebo. Sequenced material: peripheral blood, taken in a trial of Ad26.COV2.S vaccine versus placebo. The CDR3 DNA is TGTGCCAGCAGCCCCCGGGGGGGGGACAGCCTTATCTGGGCCAACGTCCTGACTTTC. Translating gives CASSPRGGDSLIWANVLTF.